This is a list of T cell receptor beta chains from one sample in a study of cytomegalovirus exposure and HLA in healthy donors. Sequenced by immunoSEQ multiplex PCR; TCRdb stores in-frame clones only, minus some. Here the sample spans about 140,000 clones, about two thirds being singletons. The sample taken for sequencing was PBMCs. All receptors derive from a man aged 25-45 years in good health and CMV-seropositive. Both conserved end residues are part of each CDR3. The D gene is left open where the match is weak. Clone size is not always given. Where it is, it says once, few, many or a class for expanded clones.

TRBV10-1	TRBJ2-2	TRBD1	NA	14	CASREGGEAGELFF	TGCGCCAGCAGGGAAGGGGGCGAGGCCGGGGAGCTGTTTTTT
TRBV7-7	TRBJ2-5	NA	NA	13	CASSSTSSETQYF	TGTGCCAGCAGCTCGACTAGTTCGGAGACCCAGTACTTC
TRBV7-6	TRBJ1-3	NA	NA	13	CASSLDRGNTIYF	TGTGCCAGCAGCTTGGACAGAGGAAACACCATATATTTT
TRBV6-5	TRBJ1-6	NA	once	15	CATIMSGSANSPLHF	TGTGCCACCATTATGAGCGGCAGCGCTAATTCACCCCTCCACTTT
TRBV5-1	TRBJ1-4	NA	NA	14	CASSLAGLNEKLFF	TGCGCCAGCAGCTTGGCAGGGCTTAATGAAAAACTGTTTTTT
TRBV29-1	TRBJ2-7	NA	NA	13	CSVELNGGQEQYF	TGCAGCGTTGAACTCAACGGGGGACAGGAGCAGTACTTC
TRBV5-1	TRBJ1-2	TRBD1	NA	14	CASSWGDSDYGYTF	TGCGCCAGCAGCTGGGGGGACAGCGACTATGGCTACACCTTC
TRBV30	TRBJ2-5	TRBD2	NA	14	CAWGTSGMVETQYF	TGTGCCTGGGGGACTAGCGGGATGGTGGAGACCCAGTACTTC
TRBV7-9	TRBJ2-7	TRBD1	NA	11	CASSVGQGGYF	TGTGCCAGCAGCGTAGGACAGGGTGGGTACTTC
TRBV18	TRBJ1-1	TRBD1	NA	15	CASSPVTGGRTEAFF	TGTGCCAGCTCACCCGTCACAGGGGGGCGAACTGAAGCTTTCTTT
TRBV7-8	TRBJ2-2	TRBD1	NA	15	CASSHGQGLTGELFF	TGTGCCAGCAGCCACGGACAGGGGCTTACCGGGGAGCTGTTTTTT
TRBV28	TRBJ2-7	TRBD2	once	15	CASTTGLAAAGEQYF	TGTGCCAGCACTACAGGACTAGCGGCTGCGGGCGAGCAGTACTTC
TRBV11-2	TRBJ1-1	NA	NA	15	CASRQSGRMNTEAFF	TGTGCCAGCAGGCAGTCAGGGAGGATGAACACTGAAGCTTTCTTT
TRBV7-6	TRBJ2-2	NA	few	19	CASSPIMGRGDANTGELFF	TGTGCCAGCAGCCCTATTATGGGAAGGGGCGATGCGAACACCGGGGAGCTGTTTTTT
TRBV28	TRBJ2-1	NA	NA	16	CASSHTTVGGYNEQFF	TGTGCCAGCAGTCATACTACAGTGGGGGGCTACAATGAGCAGTTCTTC
TRBV7-3	TRBJ1-5	TRBD1	NA	14	CASSGRGLHQPQHF	TGTGCCAGCAGCGGTAGGGGGCTTCATCAGCCCCAGCATTTT
TRBV6-5	TRBJ2-7	NA	NA	13	CAVRKGEIYEQYF	TGTGCCGTCCGGAAGGGAGAGATCTACGAGCAGTACTTC
TRBV10-3	TRBJ2-7	NA	few	13	CAISEQERGEQYF	TGTGCCATCAGTGAGCAAGAAAGGGGGGAGCAGTACTTC
TRBV5-4	TRBJ2-7	NA	NA	15	CASSLTSGRDYEQYF	TGTGCCAGCAGCTTGACATCGGGCAGGGACTACGAGCAGTACTTC
TRBV5-1	TRBJ2-2	NA	NA	15	CASSFGGMATGGLFF	TGCGCCAGCAGCTTCGGCGGAATGGCCACCGGGGGGCTGTTTTTT
TRBV27	TRBJ2-1	NA	NA	15	CASSLPDRAYNEQFF	TGTGCCAGCAGTTTACCCGACAGAGCCTACAATGAGCAGTTCTTC
TRBV10-1	TRBJ2-3	NA	NA	13	CASSGGVTDTQYF	TGCGCCAGCAGTGGTGGAGTCACAGATACGCAGTATTTT
TRBV5-6	TRBJ1-2	TRBD1	NA	14	CASSPNRGDYGYTF	TGTGCCAGCAGCCCCAACAGGGGAGACTATGGCTACACCTTC
TRBV6-1	TRBJ2-2	NA	few	14	CASRNGVATGELFF	TGTGCCAGCAGGAACGGGGTGGCCACCGGGGAGCTGTTTTTT
TRBV6-5	TRBJ2-7	NA	few	15	CASSYSEGRPYEQYF	TGTGCCAGCAGTTACTCGGAGGGACGGCCCTACGAGCAGTACTTC
TRBV4-1	TRBJ2-1	TRBD2	NA	16	CASSTPGLAALNEQFF	TGCGCCAGCAGCACACCGGGACTAGCAGCACTTAATGAGCAGTTCTTC
TRBV7-8	TRBJ1-2	NA	NA	13	CASSFGGTGGYTF	TGTGCCAGCAGCTTTGGAGGGACTGGTGGCTACACCTTC
TRBV28	TRBJ2-7	NA	NA	13	CASSSPSGYEQYF	TGTGCCAGCAGTTCTCCGAGCGGGTACGAGCAGTACTTC
TRBV6-1	TRBJ2-1	TRBD2	few	16	CASSGREGVGLYEQFF	TGTGCCAGCAGTGGGCGGGAGGGGGTTGGGTTATATGAGCAGTTCTTC
TRBV27	TRBJ1-1	TRBD1	NA	14	CASKAQGALNEAFF	TGTGCCAGCAAAGCACAGGGGGCGCTTAATGAAGCTTTCTTT
TRBV2	TRBJ2-3	TRBD2	few	16	CASSVGAGGYTDTQYF	TGTGCCAGCAGTGTTGGGGCGGGAGGGTACACAGATACGCAGTATTTT
TRBV27	TRBJ2-5	NA	NA	16	CASSFSSAYVQETQYF	TGTGCCAGCAGTTTTTCTAGCGCGTACGTACAAGAGACCCAGTACTTC
TRBV28	TRBJ2-5	NA	NA	12	CASSSLLETQYF	TGTGCCAGCAGCTCTCTCCTGGAGACCCAGTACTTC
TRBV28	TRBJ1-1	NA	NA	17	CASRRETGLSLNTEAFF	TGTGCCAGCAGACGAGAGACAGGATTATCCCTTAACACTGAAGCTTTCTTT
TRBV11-3	TRBJ2-3	TRBD2	NA	17	CASGPTSGRRGTDTQYF	TGTGCCAGCGGACCAACTAGCGGGAGGAGAGGCACAGATACGCAGTATTTT
TRBV4-2	TRBJ2-3	NA	NA	14	CASSQGYGADTQYF	TGTGCCAGCAGCCAAGGTTACGGGGCAGATACGCAGTATTTT
TRBV6-5	TRBJ2-7	NA	NA	16	CASSYSTQGGAYEQYF	TGTGCCAGCAGTTACTCCACGCAGGGGGGTGCCTACGAGCAGTACTTC
TRBV29-1	TRBJ1-1	NA	few	11	CSVYSYTEAFF	TGCAGCGTTTATTCCTACACTGAAGCTTTCTTT
TRBV6-5	TRBJ1-2	NA	NA	11	CAGGGNYGYTF	TGTGCCGGGGGGGGTAACTATGGCTACACCTTC
TRBV25-1	TRBJ1-4	NA	NA	17	CASRGRVQGSLGEKLFF	TGTGCCAGCAGGGGTAGGGTCCAGGGATCCTTGGGTGAAAAACTGTTTTTT
TRBV28	TRBJ2-2	TRBD2	NA	24	CASSLPPRNWGLAERLQNTGELFF	TGTGCCAGCAGTTTACCCCCAAGAAACTGGGGACTAGCGGAGAGACTTCAAAACACCGGGGAGCTGTTTTTT
TRBV6-5	TRBJ1-2	NA	NA	14	CASSYYTGSKGYTF	TGTGCCAGCAGTTACTATACAGGGAGTAAAGGCTACACCTTC
TRBV15	TRBJ2-2	NA	NA	15	CATSRDLDSTGELFF	TGTGCCACCAGCAGAGATCTAGACTCAACCGGGGAGCTGTTTTTT
TRBV2	TRBJ2-3	NA	few	15	CASSGNFPVTDTQYF	TGTGCCAGCAGTGGAAACTTCCCGGTCACAGATACGCAGTATTTT
TRBV4-1	TRBJ1-3	NA	NA	15	CASSQDRGTGNTIYF	TGCGCCAGCAGCCAAGATAGGGGGACTGGAAACACCATATATTTT
TRBV29-1	TRBJ2-7	NA	NA	11	CSVGADYEQYF	TGCAGCGTTGGGGCTGACTACGAGCAGTACTTC
TRBV9	TRBJ1-2	NA	NA	12	CASSVGGGGYTF	TGTGCCAGCAGCGTAGGTGGCGGAGGCTACACCTTC
TRBV11-1	TRBJ2-7	NA	NA	14	CASSLRSGPYEQYF	TGTGCCAGCAGCTTAAGGAGCGGCCCCTACGAGCAGTACTTC
TRBV6-1	TRBJ2-1	TRBD1	NA	13	CASSGQGSNEQFF	TGTGCCAGCAGTGGACAGGGGAGCAATGAGCAGTTCTTC
TRBV29-1	TRBJ2-1	TRBD2	NA	12	CSLAGGMNEQFF	TGCAGTCTAGCGGGAGGGATGAATGAGCAGTTCTTC
TRBV13	TRBJ2-7	TRBD1	NA	13	CASSVGQGSEQYF	TGTGCCAGCAGCGTGGGACAGGGAAGTGAGCAGTACTTC
TRBV7-8	TRBJ1-3	NA	few	15	CASSSQGQSGNTIYF	TGTGCCAGCAGCTCCCAGGGACAATCTGGAAACACCATATATTTT